The 23 T cell receptor beta chains below all came from one sample that was sequenced in a study of blood T cell repertoires in COVID-19. Method: immunoSEQ multiplex PCR; TCRdb's copy keeps in-frame clones and lacks some. The sample includes 250,000 to 350,000 clones, about nine tenths seen only once; the top ten take about 3%. The sample was peripheral blood. Source of these receptors: a young woman with active or convalescent COVID-19.

The chain has TRBV6-5 and TRBJ1-2; D gene uncertain. The V end lost 6 bases, the J end lost 5 bases, and 7 bases lay between the germline ends. The germline V gene encodes CDR1 MNHEY and CDR2 SVGAGI. The CDR3 is 11 amino acids. This CDR3 reads CASSNSYGYTF. The CDR3 coding sequence is TGTGCCAGCAGCAACAGTTATGGCTACACCTTC.

The chain links TRBV7-3 to TRBJ1-1, with D unclear. V gave up 2 bases and J gave up 1 base, with 5 bases separating them. The CDR3 length is 13 residues. Germline loops: CDR1 SGHTA, CDR2 FQGTGA. The CDR3 protein is CASSLVANTEAFF. The CDR3 nucleotides read TGTGCCAGCAGCTTAGTAGCGAACACTGAAGCTTTCTTT.

This rearrangement joins TRBV28 to TRBJ1-3; no reliable D call. V lost 8 bases to trimming and J lost 0 bases, with 11 bases between them. CDR3 length: 14 amino acids. Germline values: CDR1 MDHEN, CDR2 SYDVKM. The CDR3 sequence: CASRLSSSGNTIYF. DNA of the CDR3: TGTGCCAGCCGCCTGAGTAGCTCTGGAAACACCATATATTTT.

This clone has only one observation. The V and J genes are TRBV4-3 and TRBJ2-1; 11 nucleotides line up with TRBD1. The CDR3 contains 16 residues. Per the germline V gene, CDR1 is LGHNA and CDR2 is YSLEER. V trimming: 3 bases; J trimming: 6 bases; junction bases outside the gene matches: 7. CDR3 loop: CASSQVAGTGGNEQFF. CDR3 DNA: TGCGCCAGCAGCCAGGTGGCCGGGACAGGGGGCAATGAGCAGTTCTTC.

The rearrangement links TRBV19 to TRBJ2-7; D is ambiguous. This CDR3 region has 15 residues. The V end was cut by 5 bases, the J end by 4 bases, with 18 bases between. Germline values: CDR1 LNHDA, CDR2 SQIVND (reference sequence). The DNA of the CDR3 is TGTGCCAGTAGTCCCTTCGGGTCGCGAAATTACGAGCAGTACTTC. Translating gives CASSPFGSRNYEQYF. Looking up the rest from reference TRBV19 and TRBJ2-7 gives the full variable domain: DGGITQSPKYLFRKEGQNVTLSCEQNLNHDAMYWYRQDPGQGLRLIYYSQIVNDFQKGDIAEGYSVSREKKESFPLTVTSAQKNPTAFYLCASSPFGSRNYEQYFGPGTRLTVT.

This clone has only one observation. The chain combines TRBV30 with TRBJ2-3; possibly TRBD2 for D (5 bases). V lost 0 bases, J lost 0 bases, and 7 bases lay in between. The CDR3 sequence is 14 residues long. Germline CDR1 GTSNPN, CDR2 SVGIG (reference sequence). CDR3 residues: CAWSVSGSTDTQYF. DNA for the CDR3: TGTGCCTGGAGTGTAAGCGGCAGCACAGATACGCAGTATTTT.

This chain connects TRBV27 to TRBJ1-5; D is perhaps TRBD1 (6 bases). CDR3 length: 16 amino acids. The V end was cut by 6 bases, the J end by 4 bases, with 19 bases between. The germline V gene has CDR1 MNHEY and CDR2 SMNVEV (reference sequence). The CDR3 nucleotides are TGTGCCAGCAGCCCCTCATGGACAGCGAATAATCAGCCCCAGCATTTT. Protein: CASSPSWTANNQPQHF.

The chain carries TRBV19 and TRBJ1-2, with D unclear. The CDR3 covers 14 residues. The V end lost 5 bases, the J end lost 2 bases, and 12 bases lay between the germline ends. From germline, CDR1 is LNHDA and CDR2 SQIVND (reference sequence). Here the CDR3 reads CASSAQARNYGYTF. CDR3 coding DNA: TGTGCCAGTAGTGCTCAGGCTCGGAACTATGGCTACACCTTC.

The chain joins TRBV7-9 to TRBJ1-6; no clear D gene. V was clipped by 4 bases and J by 3 bases, with 22 bases between them. Germline lookup yields CDR1 SEHNR and CDR2 FQNEAQ (reference sequence). This CDR3 is built from 19 residues. CDR3 sequence: CASSSGGVGPELYNSPLHF. The CDR3 DNA is TGTGCCAGCAGCTCAGGAGGTGTCGGACCGGAGCTCTATAATTCACCCCTCCACTTT. Using reference TRBV7-9 and TRBJ1-6 for the parts outside the CDR3, the full variable domain is DTGVSQNPRHKITKRGQNVTFRCDPISEHNRLYWYRQTLGQGPEFLTYFQNEAQLEKSRLLSDRFSAERPKGSFSTLEIQRTEQGDSAMYLCASSSGGVGPELYNSPLHFGNGTRLTVT.

The chain links TRBV6-6 to TRBJ1-5; 8 positions match TRBD1. The CDR3 has 14 residues. Germline V gene lookup returns CDR1 MNHNY and CDR2 SVGAGI (reference sequence). V lost 6 bases to trimming and J lost 3 bases; unmatched junction nucleotides: 4. The CDR3 DNA reads as TGTGCCAGCAGCTGGACAGGGACCAATCAGCCCCAGCATTTT. Translation gives CASSWTGTNQPQHF.

The CDR3 here is CASSLRTSGGLVEQYF. CDR3 coding DNA: TGTGCCAGCAGCTTACGAACCAGCGGGGGATTGGTCGAGCAGTACTTC. This rearrangement joins TRBV7-2 to TRBJ2-7; 8 bases are shared with TRBD2. The V gene's germline CDR1 is SGHTA and CDR2 FQGNSA. V was clipped by 2 bases and J by 6 bases; unmatched bases: 12. The CDR3 is 16 amino acids.

This clone occurred a few times. The rearrangement uses TRBV5-3 and TRBJ1-1; D not certain. TRBV5-3 is an ORF for which the function is uncertain. V gave up 4 bases and J gave up 10 bases, with 14 bases separating them. The CDR3 has 12 amino acids. The CDR3 spells CARSLSRIGAFF. For the CDR3, the DNA is TGTGCCAGAAGCCTTAGCCGGATTGGAGCTTTCTTT.

The J gene is TRBJ2-1, the V gene TRBV6-2 or TRBV6-3; possibly TRBD2 for D (6 bases). CDR1 MNHEY and CDR2 SVGEGT come from the germline V gene. V was clipped by 0 bases and J by 4 bases, with 19 bases between them. The CDR3 spans 18 residues. In DNA form, the CDR3 reads TGTGCCAGCAGTTACTCGATAGCGGTCTACCATTTTTACAATGAGCAGTTCTTC. Its protein product is CASSYSIAVYHFYNEQFF.

The gene calls are TRBV10-2 and TRBJ2-2; D might be TRBD1 (5 bases). V gave up 6 bases and J gave up 2 bases, with 16 bases separating them. CDR1 is WSHSY and CDR2 is SAAADI in the germline V gene. The CDR3 is 16 residues long. The CDR3 reads CASSPGKRLNTGELFF. The CDR3 DNA follows: TGCGCCAGCAGCCCAGGGAAGCGCCTCAACACCGGGGAGCTGTTTTTT.

In its sample, this clone was seen a few times. The chain uses TRBV5-6 and TRBJ2-7, with 9 bases that match TRBD1. CDR3 length equals 16 residues. V shed 3 bases and J 2 bases; nucleotides not matched to a gene: 9. Germline lookup yields CDR1 SGHDT and CDR2 YYEEEE. CDR3 sequence reads: CASSWNMGQGTYEQYF. CDR3 DNA sequence: TGTGCCAGCAGCTGGAACATGGGACAGGGAACCTACGAGCAGTACTTC.

This chain uses TRBV20-1 with TRBJ1-4; 7 positions agree with TRBD1. The V and J ends lost 3 bases and 0 bases, in that order; junction bases with no gene match: 1. The CDR3 is made up of 14 amino acids. Germline V gene data show CDR1 as DFQATT and CDR2 as SNEGSKA (reference sequence). CDR3 coding DNA: TGCAGTGCTAGTACAGGGGCAACTAATGAAAAACTGTTTTTT. Protein sequence: CSASTGATNEKLFF.

This chain joins TRBV6-5 and TRBJ2-7, with D perhaps matching TRBD2 (5 bases). CDR1 is MNHEY, CDR2 SVGAGI, per germline. Deletions cut 2 bases from V and 6 bases from J, with 14 bases between. This CDR3 comprises 14 residues. The CDR3: CASSYGPGEGEQYF. The CDR3 DNA is TGTGCCAGCAGTTACGGCCCGGGCGAGGGCGAGCAGTACTTC.

The CDR3 DNA is TGTGCCAGCAGCTTCCGCCAGCTAGCGGGGGGGCCGAGGGGCCAGTACTTC. Its protein is CASSFRQLAGGPRGQYF. V and J are TRBV7-8 and TRBJ2-5; TRBD2 agrees at 12 bases. The CDR3 has 17 amino acids. The V gene's germline CDR1 is SGHVS and CDR2 FQNEAQ. The V and J ends lost 3 bases and 10 bases, in that order; junction bases with no gene match: 15.

V usage is TRBV2 and J usage is TRBJ1-5, with a possible D match to TRBD1 (6 bases). The CDR3 is 18 residues long. V dropped 4 bases and J dropped 0 bases, with 19 bases sitting between them. Germline loops: CDR1 SNHLY, CDR2 FYNNEI. CDR3: CASSATGFSLYSNQPQHF. CDR3 in DNA: TGTGCCAGCAGTGCCACAGGGTTTTCTCTATATAGCAATCAGCCCCAGCATTTT. Drawing the rest from reference TRBV2 and TRBJ1-5, the complete variable domain is EPEVTQTPSHQVTQMGQEVILRCVPISNHLYFYWYRQILGQKVEFLVSFYNNEISEKSEIFDDQFSVERPDGSNFTLKIRSTKLEDSAMYFCASSATGFSLYSNQPQHFGDGTRLSIL.

V gene TRBV19 combines with J gene TRBJ2-1; 7 nucleotides agree with TRBD2. Germline V CDR1 and CDR2: LNHDA, SQIVND (reference sequence). After removal of 6 bases from V and 7 bases from J, the junction contained 6 bases not matched to a gene. CDR3 length equals 13 residues. The CDR3 DNA sequence: TGTGCCAGTAGATGGGGGGGGACTAATGAGCAGTTCTTC. Its protein product is CASRWGGTNEQFF.

This chain connects TRBV7-2 to TRBJ2-3; the D gene is possibly TRBD2 (6 bases). Germline CDR1 reads SGHTA; CDR2 reads FQGNSA. V was pared by 4 bases and J by 4 bases, with 21 bases between. The CDR3 loop spans 17 amino acids. The CDR3 loop is CASSSTRAGVAPDTQYF. CDR3 nucleotide sequence: TGTGCCAGCAGCTCCACACGAGCGGGTGTCGCGCCAGATACGCAGTATTTT.

V usage is TRBV2 and J usage is TRBJ2-3; no clear D. The CDR3 is made up of 15 amino acids. The V and J ends lost 4 bases and 1 base respectively, with 12 bases between them. From germline, CDR1 is SNHLY and CDR2 FYNNEI. The CDR3 loop reads CASSADTSGTDTQYF. CDR3 DNA: TGTGCCAGCAGTGCTGACACATCGGGCACAGATACGCAGTATTTT.

The chain recombines TRBV10-1 with TRBJ2-1, with TRBD1 identical over 7 bases. Trimming cost V 11 bases and J 6 bases; bases outside gene matches: 7. The CDR3 sequence is 12 residues long. CDR1 and CDR2 (germline): WNHNN, SYGVQD (reference sequence). In DNA form, the CDR3 reads TGCGCCCCCGGGACAGTTCTCAATGAGCAGTTCTTC. This sequence encodes CAPGTVLNEQFF.